What follows are 3 T cell receptor beta chains derived from one specimen sequenced in a study of glioma-infiltrating T cells. The iRepertoire nested amplicon-rescue multiplex PCR amplified TCR alpha and beta CDR3s from RNA. TCRdb reprocessed the multiplex PCR reads with MiXCR, giving one entry per CDR3 protein. This table has 12,000 or so distinct CDR3 sequences, 26% appearing once. The sequencing input was glioma tissue, nonneoplastic brain tissue, or PBMCs (not recorded which). These receptors all stem from a human donor with low-grade glioma or glioblastoma, undergoing nonglioma brain surgery, or in good health (not recorded which).

This clonotype rates as medium-sized. This sequence joins TRBV28 and TRBJ1-6; D remains ambiguous. Germline CDR1 reads MDHEN; CDR2 reads SYDVKM. There are 11 residues in the CDR3. Between the trimmed V and J ends, which lost 9 bases and 5 bases, there was a span of 5 bases. CDR3 in amino acids: CASTDNSPLHF. DNA for the CDR3: TGTGCCAGTACGGATAATTCACCCCTCCACTTT.

This clonotype was seen at least ten times. This chain uses TRBV10-3 with TRBJ1-1, with D perhaps matching TRBD1 (5 bases). The germline CDR1 and CDR2 sequences are ENHRY and SYGVKD. The V gene lost 3 bases and the J gene lost 0 bases, with 14 bases spanning the gap. The CDR3 length is 16 residues. The CDR3 coding sequence is TGTGCCATCAGTGAACCCCTGACAGTTATGAACACTGAAGCTTTCTTT. Encoded protein: CAISEPLTVMNTEAFF.

This clonotype appeared many times. The chain joins TRBV28 to TRBJ1-1; 11 bases match TRBD1. CDR3 length: 15 amino acids. Germline assignment: CDR1 MDHEN and CDR2 SYDVKM. With 5 bases clipped from V and 4 bases from J, the junction kept 6 bases outside the gene matches. This CDR3 reads CASSLEGQGGTEAFF. The DNA for the CDR3 is TGTGCCAGCAGTCTTGAGGGACAGGGGGGCACTGAAGCTTTCTTT.